This T cell receptor beta chain was obtained from a study of T cell changes during pregnancy in multiple sclerosis. The V end was cut by 1 base, the J end by 4 bases, with 10 bases between. Germline assignment: CDR1 MNHEY and CDR2 SMNVEV (reference sequence). This CDR3 spans 14 amino acids. In its sample, this clone was seen once. The protocol was immunoSEQ multiplex PCR, while the TCRdb copy is restricted to in-frame clones and leaves out a portion. Here the sample spans under 70,000 clones, roughly 91% being singletons. The rearrangement uses TRBV27 and TRBJ1-2; weak D call: TRBD1 (5 bases). The material was peripheral blood, obtained in the third trimester of pregnancy. The receptor was derived from a female donor in good health, enrolled as a control in a pregnancy study. The CDR3 reads CASSLYQGGYGYTF. The CDR3 region has the DNA TGTGCCAGCAGTTTATATCAGGGTGGCTATGGCTACACCTTC.